Below are 24 T cell receptor beta chains sequenced from a single sample in a study of blood T cell repertoires in COVID-19. Only in-frame clones appear in the TCRdb table, and some are missing; sequencing was by immunoSEQ multiplex PCR. The sample consists of 250,000 to 350,000 clones, almost 90% of them appearing once. The specimen sequenced was peripheral blood. All receptors derive from a woman in her 30s with COVID-19, enrolled during active disease.

V usage is TRBV5-1 and J usage is TRBJ2-1; D perhaps matches TRBD1 (5 bases). The CDR3 is made up of 15 amino acids. Deletions cut 2 bases from V and 3 bases from J, with 12 bases between. Germline CDR1 is SGHRS and CDR2 is YFSETQ. The CDR3 region is CASSFLQGVYNEQFF. CDR3 coding DNA: TGCGCCAGCAGCTTTCTTCAGGGTGTCTACAATGAGCAGTTCTTC.

The chain uses TRBV6-5 and TRBJ1-2, with D possibly TRBD1 on 6 matching bases. Trimming took 9 bases from V and 4 from J, leaving 12 bases between them. Germline lookup yields CDR1 MNHEY and CDR2 SVGAGI. The CDR3 spans 12 residues. The CDR3 here is CASTGTTYGYTF. The CDR3 DNA follows: TGTGCCAGTACCGGGACAACCTATGGCTACACCTTC.

The CDR3 protein is CASSLVGQNTEAFF. The CDR3 nucleotides are TGTGCCAGCAGCTTGGTGGGACAGAACACTGAAGCTTTCTTT. The rearrangement links TRBV5-4 to TRBJ1-1, with a possible D match to TRBD1 (6 bases). This CDR3 has 14 residues. V was shortened by 0 bases and J by 1 base, with 7 bases between the two germline ends. Germline CDR1 is SGHNT and CDR2 is YYREEE (reference sequence).

V and J are TRBV7-9 and TRBJ2-1; no reliable D call. The CDR3 covers 15 residues. The germline CDR1 and CDR2 sequences are SEHNR and FQNEAQ (reference sequence). Trimming removed 8 bases from V and 0 bases from J, with 14 bases in between. CDR3 DNA: TGTGCCAGCCTTCCTGACGCAGGCTCCTACAATGAGCAGTTCTTC. This codes for CASLPDAGSYNEQFF.

The chain combines TRBV11-2 with TRBJ1-1; 8 bases are shared with TRBD1. J lost 1 base, V lost 5 bases, and 12 bases had no gene match. Germline values: CDR1 SGHAT, CDR2 FQNNGV. The CDR3 sequence is 17 residues long. CDR3 in amino acids: CASSRDRRGYRNTEAFF. In DNA, the CDR3 is TGTGCCAGCAGCCGGGACAGGCGGGGGTATAGGAACACTGAAGCTTTCTTT.

This clone appeared many times. The chain links TRBV19 to TRBJ2-7; 9 bases agree with TRBD1. This CDR3 is built from 12 residues. With V trimmed by 7 bases and J by 3 bases, 1 base remained unmatched. Germline CDR1 LNHDA, CDR2 SQIVND (reference sequence). CDR3 in amino acids: CASTDRGYEQYF. DNA for the CDR3: TGTGCCAGTACGGACAGGGGCTACGAGCAGTACTTC. Using reference TRBV19 and TRBJ2-7 for the parts outside the CDR3, the full variable domain is DGGITQSPKYLFRKEGQNVTLSCEQNLNHDAMYWYRQDPGQGLRLIYYSQIVNDFQKGDIAEGYSVSREKKESFPLTVTSAQKNPTAFYLCASTDRGYEQYFGPGTRLTVT.

The chain uses TRBV7-6 and TRBJ2-7, with 9 bases aligning to TRBD1. The CDR3 is 15 residues long. Germline V lookup: CDR1 SGHVS, CDR2 FNYEAQ. V lost 1 base to trimming and J lost 2 bases; unmatched junction nucleotides: 3. The CDR3 DNA reads TGTGCCAGCAGCTTAGGACAGGGGGGTACCTACGAGCAGTACTTC. This encodes CASSLGQGGTYEQYF.

In its sample, this clone was seen once. The gene calls are TRBV9 and TRBJ2-2, with D maybe TRBD1 (6 bases). The CDR3 is 13 residues long. In germline, CDR1 is SGDLS, CDR2 YYNGEE. Trimming shortened V by 2 bases and J by 6 bases, and 8 bases separated the two germline ends. The CDR3 region has the DNA TGTGCCAGCAGCGTCCAGGGGCCCGGGGAGCTGTTTTTT. Translation: CASSVQGPGELFF.

V usage is TRBV14 and J usage is TRBJ1-2; D is uncertain. The CDR3 loop spans 13 amino acids. The germline gives CDR1 SGHDN, CDR2 FVKESK. The V end was cut by 0 bases, the J end by 3 bases, with 5 bases between. CDR3 DNA sequence: TGTGCCAGCAGCCAAGATAGAGACTATGGCTACACCTTC. Translation gives CASSQDRDYGYTF. The entire variable domain, with the rest obtained from reference TRBV14 and TRBJ1-2, is as follows: EAGVTQFPSHSVIEKGQTVTLRCDPISGHDNLYWYRRVMGKEIKFLLHFVKESKQDESGMPNNRFLAERTGGTYSTLKVQPAELEDSGVYFCASSQDRDYGYTFGSGTRLTVV.

The rearrangement uses TRBV19 and TRBJ2-1; D may be TRBD2 (6 bases). V was cut by 5 bases and J by 3 bases, with 11 bases left in between. Germline V gives CDR1 LNHDA, CDR2 SQIVND (reference sequence). The CDR3 totals 14 residues. The CDR3 DNA follows: TGTGCCAGTAGTCGTTCCGGGGGCTACAATGAGCAGTTCTTC. As protein: CASSRSGGYNEQFF.

The chain joins TRBV19 to TRBJ1-2; 9 positions agree with TRBD1. Germline V lookup: CDR1 LNHDA, CDR2 SQIVND (reference sequence). Trimming took 5 bases from V and 4 from J; bases not matched to a gene: 5. This CDR3 spans 14 amino acids. CDR3 protein: CASSDRQGVYGYTF. The CDR3 nucleotides read TGTGCCAGTAGTGATAGACAGGGGGTCTATGGCTACACCTTC.

This rearrangement joins TRBV27 to TRBJ2-7; D is possibly TRBD2 (5 bases). From germline, CDR1 is MNHEY and CDR2 SMNVEV (reference sequence). Trimming removed 6 bases from V and 2 bases from J, with 11 bases in between. The CDR3 contains 13 residues. CDR3 sequence reads: CASSRRETYEQYF. The CDR3 DNA sequence: TGTGCCAGCAGCCGACGGGAAACCTACGAGCAGTACTTC.

The V and J genes are TRBV6-6 and TRBJ2-2; 14 positions match TRBD2. Germline V gene sequence: CDR1 MNHNY, CDR2 SVGAGI (reference sequence). V trimming: 6 bases; J trimming: 4 bases; junction bases outside the gene matches: 16. This CDR3 has 20 residues. The DNA of the CDR3 is TGTGCCAGCAGCCACCCATGGGGACTAGCGGGAGTAAGGGGCACCGGGGAGCTGTTTTTT. This encodes CASSHPWGLAGVRGTGELFF.

The genes are TRBV6-1 and TRBJ1-1; no reliable D call. Germline V gene sequence: CDR1 MNHNS, CDR2 SASEGT. There are 16 residues in the CDR3. The V end lost 3 bases, the J end lost 3 bases, and 17 bases lay between the germline ends. The CDR3: CASSDPLRGYDTEAFF. CDR3 DNA: TGTGCCAGCAGTGACCCCCTTCGAGGGTACGACACTGAAGCTTTCTTT.

The CDR3 region has the DNA TGTGCCAGCAGACCAGGGGCGGATAATTCACCCCTCCACTTT. It translates to CASRPGADNSPLHF. This chain joins TRBV3-1 (or the pseudogene TRBV3-2) and TRBJ1-6, with D possibly TRBD1 on 6 matching bases. V lost 6 bases and J lost 5, with 11 bases in between. The CDR3 is 14 residues long. Per germline, CDR1 LGHDT and CDR2 YNNKEL (reference sequence).

V is TRBV18 and J is TRBJ2-7, with 10 bases that match TRBD2. J lost 5 bases, V lost 2 bases, and 6 bases had no gene match. CDR1 and CDR2 (germline): KGHSH, LQKENI. CDR3 length equals 15 residues. CDR3 sequence reads: CASSPSSGSPHEQYF. CDR3 nucleotide sequence: TGTGCCAGCTCACCATCTAGCGGGAGCCCCCACGAGCAGTACTTC.

This rearrangement joins TRBV12-1 to TRBJ1-3. TRBV12-1 is noted as a pseudogene. The length of the CDR3 is 14 residues. CDR3 nucleotide sequence: TGTGCCAGCAGCTTTGGGGAGTTGTTAAACACCATATATTTT. The encoded protein is CASSFGELLNTIYF.

In this sample, this clone turned up once. This chain joins TRBV18 and TRBJ2-1; 7 bases map to TRBD2. The V gene end was trimmed by 3 bases and the J gene end by 2 bases; junction bases not matched to a gene: 4. This CDR3 comprises 15 residues. The germline gives CDR1 KGHSH, CDR2 LQKENI. Here the CDR3 reads CASSPSSGTYNEQFF. Written as DNA, the CDR3 is TGTGCCAGCTCACCGTCTAGCGGAACCTACAATGAGCAGTTCTTC. The full variable domain, rest sourced from reference TRBV18 and TRBJ2-1, is NAGVMQNPRHLVRRRGQEARLRCSPMKGHSHVYWYRQLPEEGLKFMVYLQKENIIDESGMPKERFSAEFPKEGPSILRIQQVVRGDSAAYFCASSPSSGTYNEQFFGPGTRLTVL.

The rearrangement uses TRBV29-1 and TRBJ1-6; D unclear. CDR1 and CDR2 (germline): SQVTM, ANQGSEA. Deletions cut 4 bases from V and 0 bases from J, with 4 bases between. The CDR3 runs to 13 residues. CDR3 residues: CSVASSYNSPLHF. The CDR3 nucleotides read TGCAGCGTTGCGAGCTCCTATAATTCACCCCTCCACTTT.

The chain joins TRBV27 to TRBJ1-5, with D perhaps matching TRBD1 (6 bases). This CDR3 comprises 15 residues. V lost 1 base and J 3 bases, leaving 10 bases between the germline ends. The germline V gene encodes CDR1 MNHEY and CDR2 SMNVEV (reference sequence). CDR3 nucleotides: TGTGCCAGCAGTTTATTTCCAGGGGTCAATCAGCCCCAGCATTTT. This translates into CASSLFPGVNQPQHF.

This clone was picked up one time. J is TRBJ1-2 and V is TRBV4-2; TRBD1 is a possible D gene (5 bases). This CDR3 region has 16 residues. V lost 0 bases to trimming and J lost 8 bases, with 19 bases between them. Germline values: CDR1 LGHNA, CDR2 YNFKEQ. The CDR3 DNA follows: TGTGCCAGCAGCCAAGATAAGGACACGGTCCTTCTGGGCTACACCTTC. Amino acid sequence: CASSQDKDTVLLGYTF.

This clone appeared once. The rearrangement joins TRBV19 to TRBJ1-2; the D gene is possibly TRBD1 (5 bases). Germline lookup yields CDR1 LNHDA and CDR2 SQIVND (reference sequence). V lost 7 bases to trimming and J lost 7 bases, with 22 bases between them. The CDR3 has 15 amino acids. CDR3 DNA: TGTGCCAGTAAAGGCCCCGGGGGGGAAGCAACTGGCTACACCTTC. It specifies CASKGPGGEATGYTF. Drawing the rest from reference TRBV19 and TRBJ1-2, the complete variable domain is DGGITQSPKYLFRKEGQNVTLSCEQNLNHDAMYWYRQDPGQGLRLIYYSQIVNDFQKGDIAEGYSVSREKKESFPLTVTSAQKNPTAFYLCASKGPGGEATGYTFGSGTRLTVV.

This clone was seen a single time. V usage is TRBV10-3 and J usage is TRBJ2-1; the D gene is possibly TRBD2 (6 bases). The CDR3 is 14 amino acids. Per the germline V gene, CDR1 is ENHRY and CDR2 is SYGVKD. Trimming took off 2 bases at V and 7 bases at J, with 12 bases between the two ends. The CDR3 DNA reads TGTGCCATCAGTGAGGAGGGCGGGAAAAATGAGCAGTTCTTC. Translated, it gives CAISEEGGKNEQFF.

The J gene is TRBJ1-6, the V gene TRBV30; TRBD1 is a possible D gene (6 bases). Germline lookup yields CDR1 GTSNPN and CDR2 SVGIG (reference sequence). V lost 4 bases to trimming and J lost 10 bases, with 14 bases between them. The CDR3 covers 13 residues. The DNA of the CDR3 is TGTGCCTGGAACACAGGGAGCGGATCACCCCTCCACTTT. Its translation is CAWNTGSGSPLHF.